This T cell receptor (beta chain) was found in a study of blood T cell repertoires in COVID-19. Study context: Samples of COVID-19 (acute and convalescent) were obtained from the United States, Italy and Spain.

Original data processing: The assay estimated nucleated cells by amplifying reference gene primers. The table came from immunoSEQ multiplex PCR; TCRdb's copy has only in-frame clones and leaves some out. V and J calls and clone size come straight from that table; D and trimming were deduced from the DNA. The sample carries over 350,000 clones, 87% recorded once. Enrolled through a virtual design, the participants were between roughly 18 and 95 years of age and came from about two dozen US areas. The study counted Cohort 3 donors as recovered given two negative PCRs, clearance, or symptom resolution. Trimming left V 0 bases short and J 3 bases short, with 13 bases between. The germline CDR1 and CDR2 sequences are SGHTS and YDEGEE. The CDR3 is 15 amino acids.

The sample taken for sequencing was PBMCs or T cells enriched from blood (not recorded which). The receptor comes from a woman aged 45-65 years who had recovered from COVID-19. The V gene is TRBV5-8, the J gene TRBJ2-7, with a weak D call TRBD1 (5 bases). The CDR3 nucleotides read TGTGCCAGCAGCTTGGCGGCAGGGAAGGTCTACGAGCAGTACTTC. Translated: CASSLAAGKVYEQYF.